A selection of T cell receptor beta chains follows, all from one sample in a study of blood T cells in healthy people across ages. One entry per CDR3 protein, called by TCRdb with MiXCR from the 5' RACE reads. The sample consists of some 1.5 million distinct CDR3 sequences, 28% of them appearing once. The sequencing sample was made of blood. The receptors were gathered from a woman between 25 and 40 years old in good health. Each CDR3 is given with its conserved first and last residue. A D gene is named only where the DNA matches it firmly. Expanded clones are given a class, and other clones once, few, many or no size at all.

CDR3 length	V gene	clone size	D gene	J gene	CDR3 protein	CDR3 DNA
14	TRBV20-1	.	.	TRBJ1-1	CSARDPKGITEAFF	TGCAGTGCTAGAGATCCGAAAGGAATCACTGAAGCTTTCTTT
14	TRBV11-2	.	TRBD1	TRBJ1-4	CASSSGTGLGKLFF	TGTGCCAGCAGCTCCGGGACAGGGCTCGGAAAACTGTTTTTT
16	TRBV6-2/TRBV6-3	many	.	TRBJ2-5	CASSRDLGGGSETQYF	TGTGCCAGCAGCCGGGACTTGGGGGGGGGCTCAGAGACCCAGTACTTC
13	TRBV10-3	few	.	TRBJ2-2	CAISERDTGELFF	TGTGCCATCAGTGAGAGGGACACCGGGGAGCTGTTTTTT
16	TRBV20-1	many	.	TRBJ2-7	CSARDVWGTSSYEQYF	TGCAGTGCTAGAGATGTTTGGGGGACCAGCTCCTACGAGCAGTACTTC
16	TRBV10-3	.	TRBD1	TRBJ1-2	CAISASLGTGNYGYTF	TGTGCCATCAGTGCCAGTCTGGGGACAGGCAACTATGGCTACACCTTC
15	TRBV12-3/TRBV12-4	few	TRBD1	TRBJ2-5	CASSPDRGSTETQYF	TGTGCCAGCAGTCCCGACAGGGGGTCGACGGAGACCCAGTACTTC
15	TRBV6-5	many	TRBD1	TRBJ2-1	CASSPFGTGDNEQFF	TGTGCCAGCAGTCCCTTTGGGACAGGGGACAATGAGCAGTTCTTC
14	TRBV9	few	.	TRBJ2-7	CASSVGRAALEQYF	TGTGCCAGCAGCGTTGGACGTGCAGCTCTCGAGCAGTACTTC
16	TRBV5-1	.	.	TRBJ2-3	CASSAGSQGLTDTQYF	TGCGCCAGCAGCGCGGGGTCACAGGGTTTAACAGATACGCAGTATTTT
15	TRBV7-2	.	TRBD1	TRBJ1-5	CASSLTGRRNQPQHF	TGTGCCAGCAGCTTGACAGGGAGACGGAATCAGCCCCAGCATTTT
13	TRBV12-3/TRBV12-4	few	.	TRBJ2-3	CASSPQLADTQYF	TGTGCCAGCAGTCCCCAGCTAGCAGATACGCAGTATTTT
16	TRBV7-2	few	.	TRBJ2-5	CASSLEGSGGEKTQYF	TGTGCCAGCAGCTTAGAAGGGTCGGGCGGGGAAAAGACCCAGTACTTC
14	TRBV20-1	few	TRBD2	TRBJ2-1	CSAGTSGMWNEQFF	TGCAGTGCTGGGACTAGCGGGATGTGGAATGAGCAGTTCTTC
13	TRBV7-3	few	.	TRBJ2-3	CASSLYKTDTQYF	TGTGCCAGCAGCTTATATAAGACGGATACGCAGTATTTT
16	TRBV7-9	few	TRBD2	TRBJ2-1	CASSEVRAGGGNEQFF	TGTGCCAGCAGCGAAGTCCGTGCGGGGGGAGGCAATGAGCAGTTCTTC
15	TRBV4-3	few	.	TRBJ2-5	CASSQTFSGVRAQYF	TGCGCCAGCAGCCAAACATTTTCTGGAGTTAGGGCCCAGTACTTC
16	TRBV5-1	.	.	TRBJ2-1	CASSPGPSGSYNEQFF	TGCGCCAGCAGCCCGGGACCGAGCGGCTCCTACAATGAGCAGTTCTTC
13	TRBV29-1	many	.	TRBJ2-7	CSVEDTASYEQYF	TGCAGCGTTGAAGATACAGCGTCCTACGAGCAGTACTTC
15	TRBV4-3	.	TRBD2	TRBJ2-7	CASSQGRESSYEQYF	TGCGCCAGCAGCCAAGGGCGGGAGAGCTCCTACGAGCAGTACTTC
15	TRBV5-4	many	TRBD1	TRBJ2-5	CASSLDQGARETQYF	TGTGCCAGCAGCTTGGACCAGGGGGCGCGAGAGACCCAGTACTTC
15	TRBV2	few	TRBD1	TRBJ2-1	CASSVVDRGLSEQFF	TGTGCCAGCAGTGTTGTGGACAGGGGGTTGAGTGAGCAGTTCTTC
18	TRBV6-2/TRBV6-3	few	.	TRBJ2-3	CASSYRPGRQGPTDTQYF	TGTGCCAGCAGTTACCGACCAGGGCGTCAGGGGCCCACAGATACGCAGTATTTT
15	TRBV3-1	.	.	TRBJ2-5	CASSQDLGRRETQYF	TGTGCCAGCAGCCAAGATCTTGGACGGCGGGAGACCCAGTACTTC
14	TRBV7-3	many	.	TRBJ2-3	CASSPLASTDTQYF	TGTGCCAGCAGCCCACTTGCTAGCACAGATACGCAGTATTTT
14	TRBV7-2	.	.	TRBJ1-2	CASTPMKGLQGYTF	TGTGCCAGCACCCCAATGAAAGGGCTGCAGGGCTACACCTTC
15	TRBV5-1	many	TRBD2	TRBJ2-1	CASSSGLALWGEQFF	TGCGCCAGCAGCTCCGGACTAGCCCTGTGGGGGGAGCAGTTCTTC
16	TRBV28	.	TRBD1	TRBJ2-7	CASSFNIRDRDYEQYF	TGTGCCAGCAGTTTTAACATCCGGGACAGGGATTACGAGCAGTACTTC
15	TRBV7-2	.	.	TRBJ2-2	CASSLGPRRAGELFF	TGTGCCAGCAGCTTAGGACCCCGCCGAGCAGGGGAGCTGTTTTTT
14	TRBV3-1	once	.	TRBJ1-1	CASSPTTSGGIAFF	TGTGCCAGCAGCCCGACCACGAGCGGGGGTATTGCTTTCTTT
13	TRBV7-6	few	TRBD1	TRBJ1-2	CASSKDRGGGYTF	TGTGCCAGCAGCAAAGACAGGGGCGGTGGCTACACCTTC
13	TRBV20-1	few	TRBD2	TRBJ2-3	CSAEGLVPDTQYF	TGCAGTGCTGAGGGACTAGTTCCAGATACGCAGTATTTT
14	TRBV5-1	.	.	TRBJ2-1	CASSLLRDDNEQFF	TGCGCCAGCAGCCTCCTCCGGGACGATAATGAGCAGTTCTTC
17	TRBV20-1	.	.	TRBJ2-5	CSAITPEGEGSQETQYF	TGCAGTGCTATAACCCCGGAGGGGGAGGGTTCCCAAGAGACCCAGTACTTC
15	TRBV12-3/TRBV12-4	.	TRBD2	TRBJ2-1	CASRFPGLPNNEQFF	TGTGCCAGCAGATTTCCGGGACTACCTAACAATGAGCAGTTCTTC
16	TRBV7-2	few	TRBD2	TRBJ2-7	CASSPRLAGGTLEQYF	TGTGCCAGCAGCCCCCGGCTAGCGGGAGGGACCTTAGAGCAGTACTTC
13	TRBV3-1	.	.	TRBJ1-2	CASSHGDNYGYTF	TGTGCCAGCAGCCACGGGGACAACTATGGCTACACCTTC
15	TRBV20-1	few	.	TRBJ1-2	CSAKKGSSSVYGYTF	TGCAGTGCGAAGAAAGGAAGCAGCTCAGTCTATGGCTACACCTTC
16	TRBV20-1	many	.	TRBJ2-7	CSARVLTSGSIYEQYF	TGCAGTGCTAGGGTCCTAACCTCGGGGTCAATCTACGAGCAGTACTTC
13	TRBV20-1	few	.	TRBJ2-3	CSASSGRTDTQYF	TGCAGTGCTAGTTCTGGTCGCACAGATACGCAGTATTTT
15	TRBV29-1	.	TRBD2	TRBJ2-5	CIVSGRVSRGETQYF	TGCATCGTTTCCGGGAGGGTCTCAAGGGGAGAGACCCAGTACTTC
15	TRBV5-1	many	TRBD1	TRBJ2-7	CASSAGQGGLNEQYF	TGCGCCAGCAGCGCGGGACAGGGGGGCCTCAACGAGCAGTACTTC
14	TRBV6-2/TRBV6-3	few	TRBD1	TRBJ1-5	CASSPDRDNQPQHF	TGTGCCAGCAGCCCTGACAGGGACAATCAGCCCCAGCATTTT
15	TRBV19	few	TRBD1	TRBJ2-7	CASSNLGTGYNEQYF	TGTGCCAGTAGTAACCTCGGGACAGGGTACAACGAGCAGTACTTC
17	TRBV4-2	many	.	TRBJ2-6	CASSQDSGISGANVLTF	TGTGCCAGCAGCCAAGATTCGGGGATCTCTGGGGCCAACGTCCTGACTTTC
12	TRBV7-9	few	.	TRBJ2-1	CASSYEHNEQFF	TGTGCCAGCAGTTACGAGCACAATGAGCAGTTCTTC
13	TRBV5-6	few	.	TRBJ2-5	CASSLVVVETQYF	TGTGCCAGCAGCTTGGTGGTGGTCGAGACCCAGTACTTC
17	TRBV7-2	.	TRBD2	TRBJ2-5	CASSYGFAGGSRETQYF	TGTGCCAGCAGCTACGGGTTTGCGGGAGGATCACGAGAGACCCAGTACTTC